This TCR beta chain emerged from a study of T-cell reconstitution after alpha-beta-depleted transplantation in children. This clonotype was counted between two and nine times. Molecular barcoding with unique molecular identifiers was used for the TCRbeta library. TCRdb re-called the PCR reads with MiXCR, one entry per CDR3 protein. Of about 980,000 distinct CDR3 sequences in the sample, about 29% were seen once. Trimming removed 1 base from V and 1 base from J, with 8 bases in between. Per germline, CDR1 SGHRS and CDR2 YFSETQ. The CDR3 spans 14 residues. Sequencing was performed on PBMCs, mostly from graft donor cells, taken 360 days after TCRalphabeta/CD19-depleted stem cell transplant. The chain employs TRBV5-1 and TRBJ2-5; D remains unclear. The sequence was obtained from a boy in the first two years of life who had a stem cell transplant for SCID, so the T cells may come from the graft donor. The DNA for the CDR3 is TGCGCCAGCAGCTTGACGCCGACCCAAGAGACCCAGTACTTC. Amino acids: CASSLTPTQETQYF.